This T cell receptor beta chain was obtained from a study of T-cell reconstitution after alpha-beta-depleted transplantation in children. This clonotype showed up just a few times. The antigen is undetermined. Broader study findings: A year post-transplant, T-cell counts and diversity derived mostly from newly produced T cells.

Construction of the TCRbeta library involved unique molecular identifiers. Each CDR3 protein gets one entry after TCRdb re-called the PCR reads with MiXCR. The table has about 640,000 distinct CDR3 sequences, roughly 13% seen once. Germline CDR1 and CDR2: SQVTM and ANQGSEA. CDR3 length: 14 residues. J lost 2 bases, V lost 4 bases, and 1 base had no gene match. The chain uses TRBV29-1 and TRBJ2-7; 14 bases match TRBD2. Specimen: PBMCs, mostly from graft donor cells, collected 360 days after TCRalphabeta/CD19-depleted stem cell transplant. The sequence derives from a male patient aged 10-17 years who had a stem cell transplant for acute myeloid leukemia, so the T cells may come from the graft donor. CDR3 nucleotide sequence: TGCAGCGTTGTGACTAGCGGGAGGGCCTACGAGCAGTACTTC. Amino acid sequence: CSVVTSGRAYEQYF.